These T cell receptor beta chains were read from a single sample in a study of OX40 agonist ivuxolimab in advanced cancers. Produced via immunoSEQ multiplex PCR; TCRdb's table is partial and in-frame only. The sample has tens of thousands of clones, 70% to 85% seen once. The sample consisted of CD4+ or CD8+ T cells sorted from blood, taken in a trial of the OX40 agonist ivuxolimab. The receptors come from an adult with an advanced solid tumor such as melanoma, head and neck, liver or kidney cancer. Each CDR3 is given with its conserved first and last residue. D genes are given only for firm matches. Clone size is not always given. Where it is, it says once, few, many or a class for expanded clones.

length | D | J | V | size | CDR3 | DNA
13 | - | TRBJ1-1 | TRBV5-1 | - | CASSLVSNTEAFF | TGCGCCAGCAGCTTGGTGTCGAACACTGAAGCTTTCTTT
15 | - | TRBJ2-5 | TRBV27 | - | CASSKRQFGGETQYF | TGTGCCAGCAGTAAAAGACAGTTCGGTGGGGAGACCCAGTACTTC
15 | - | TRBJ2-3 | TRBV4-1 | - | CASSQEGFGDDTQYF | TGCGCCAGCAGCCAAGAAGGTTTCGGTGATGATACGCAGTATTTT
13 | - | TRBJ2-7 | TRBV10-2 | once | CASSESGGAEQYF | TGCGCCAGCAGTGAGTCCGGAGGGGCCGAGCAGTACTTC
15 | TRBD2 | TRBJ2-7 | TRBV30 | - | CAWSRGGTSPYEQYF | TGTGCCTGGAGTCGGGGGGGGACTAGCCCCTACGAGCAGTACTTC
14 | - | TRBJ1-1 | TRBV5-1 | - | CASSLNTGNTEAFF | TGCGCCAGCAGCTTGAACACGGGGAACACTGAAGCTTTCTTT
15 | - | TRBJ1-6 | TRBV6-5 | - | CASSYSLPPRPSLHF | TGTGCCAGCAGTTACTCGCTCCCCCCAAGACCGTCCCTCCACTTT
17 | TRBD2 | TRBJ2-2 | TRBV7-6 | - | CASSLDPGTISSGELFF | TGTGCCAGCAGCTTAGATCCGGGGACTATAAGTAGCGGGGAGCTGTTTTTT
15 | - | TRBJ2-7 | TRBV4-1 | - | CASSQPWDGSYEQYF | TGCGCCAGCAGCCAACCGTGGGACGGCTCCTACGAGCAGTACTTC
14 | - | TRBJ2-1 | TRBV11-2 | - | CASSSRLVSNEQFF | TGTGCCAGCAGCTCAAGGTTGGTCTCCAATGAGCAGTTCTTC
12 | - | TRBJ2-1 | TRBV6-5 | - | CASRPDTNEQFF | TGTGCCAGCAGACCTGACACCAATGAGCAGTTCTTC
14 | TRBD1 | TRBJ2-7 | TRBV19 | - | CATRPGQGTYEQYF | TGTGCCACTCGACCGGGACAGGGGACCTACGAGCAGTACTTC
14 | - | TRBJ1-4 | TRBV29-1 | once | CSVAPGGTNEKLFF | TGCAGCGTTGCCCCAGGCGGAACTAATGAAAAACTGTTTTTT
16 | TRBD1 | TRBJ1-4 | TRBV7-9 | - | CASSRDRGRLGEKLFF | TGTGCCAGCAGCCGGGACAGGGGGCGTTTGGGTGAAAAACTGTTTTTT
15 | TRBD2 | TRBJ2-2 | TRBV5-1 | few | CASSPTSGGFGELFF | TGCGCCAGCAGCCCGACTAGCGGTGGATTCGGGGAGCTGTTTTTT
15 | - | TRBJ1-2 | TRBV2 | - | CASSRTESRDYGYTF | TGTGCCAGCAGCCGGACAGAAAGCCGGGACTATGGCTACACCTTC
14 | - | TRBJ1-2 | TRBV7-9 | - | CASSLEGLLYGYTF | TGTGCCAGCAGCTTAGAGGGACTGCTCTATGGCTACACCTTC
15 | TRBD1 | TRBJ2-3 | TRBV6-5 | - | CASSYQTGELDTQYF | TGTGCCAGCAGTTACCAGACAGGGGAGTTGGATACGCAGTATTTT
15 | TRBD1 | TRBJ1-2 | TRBV4-3 | - | CASSQESSRGHGYTF | TGCGCCAGCAGCCAAGAGTCGTCCAGGGGGCATGGCTACACCTTC
16 | TRBD1 | TRBJ2-1 | TRBV7-9 | - | CASSFTRDRSYNEQFF | TGTGCCAGCAGCTTTACCCGGGACAGGTCCTACAATGAGCAGTTCTTC
15 | - | TRBJ2-7 | TRBV28 | - | CASSRRTAPAYEQYF | TGTGCCAGCAGCCGTCGTACGGCTCCTGCCTACGAGCAGTACTTC
14 | - | TRBJ1-3 | TRBV7-2 | once | CASSLNPSGNTIYF | TGTGCCAGCAGCTTGAACCCCTCTGGAAACACCATATATTTT
15 | - | TRBJ1-1 | TRBV12-5 | - | CASGSSRQAERQAFF | TGTGCTAGTGGTTCATCCCGACAGGCGGAGAGACAAGCTTTCTTT
13 | - | TRBJ2-5 | TRBV30 | once | CAWRTGYQETQYF | TGTGCCTGGAGAACGGGATACCAAGAGACCCAGTACTTC
17 | TRBD2 | TRBJ2-2 | TRBV7-9 | - | CASSPTRAGGGTGELFF | TGTGCCAGCAGCCCCACCCGGGCGGGGGGCGGCACCGGGGAGCTGTTTTTT
13 | - | TRBJ2-1 | TRBV27 | - | CASRAAAYNEQFF | TGTGCCAGCAGGGCGGCCGCCTACAATGAGCAGTTCTTC
17 | - | TRBJ1-6 | TRBV27 | - | CASTSLLGTDYNSPLHF | TGTGCCAGCACTTCTTTGCTCGGGACTGATTATAATTCACCCCTCCACTTT
15 | TRBD2 | TRBJ2-5 | TRBV5-1 | - | CASSPRTSEGETQYF | TGCGCCAGCAGCCCCAGGACTAGCGAAGGGGAGACCCAGTACTTC
15 | - | TRBJ1-3 | TRBV18 | - | CASSQNSLSGNTIYF | TGTGCCAGCTCACAGAATTCTCTTTCTGGAAACACCATATATTTT
15 | - | TRBJ2-2 | TRBV6-5 | - | CASRLGVGLAGELFF | TGTGCCAGCAGACTGGGAGTAGGTTTGGCCGGGGAGCTGTTTTTT
17 | TRBD2 | TRBJ2-2 | TRBV5-4 | - | CASSGSGLAGVSGELFF | TGTGCCAGCAGCGGATCGGGACTAGCGGGAGTATCCGGGGAGCTGTTTTTT
15 | - | TRBJ2-1 | TRBV5-5 | - | CASSSSVGVVDEQFF | TGTGCCAGCAGCTCATCAGTGGGAGTAGTCGATGAGCAGTTCTTC
13 | - | TRBJ1-1 | TRBV7-2 | - | CASSLIGNTEAFF | TGTGCCAGCAGCTTGATCGGGAACACTGAAGCTTTCTTT
14 | - | TRBJ1-2 | TRBV7-2 | once | CASSLDNLNYGYTF | TGTGCCAGCAGCTTAGATAACTTAAACTATGGCTACACCTTC
15 | - | TRBJ1-3 | TRBV29-1 | - | CSVEDGGSSGNTIYF | TGCAGCGTTGAAGACGGCGGCAGCTCTGGAAACACCATATATTTT
15 | TRBD1 | TRBJ2-5 | TRBV5-1 | once | CASSLWTGKQETQYF | TGCGCCAGCAGCTTGTGGACAGGGAAGCAAGAGACCCAGTACTTC
12 | - | TRBJ2-3 | TRBV11-3 | - | CASSPGGDTQYF | TGTGCCAGCAGCCCAGGTGGGGATACGCAGTATTTT